The rows below give T cell receptor beta chains drawn from one sample of a study of blood T cell repertoires in COVID-19. Only in-frame clones appear in the TCRdb table, and some are missing; sequencing was by immunoSEQ multiplex PCR. The sample lists about 190,000 clones, around 90% occurring once. The sequenced material came from peripheral blood. The source is a man aged 35 to 55 with acute or convalescent COVID-19. The CDR3 runs from the conserved cysteine through the conserved F or W. Each record gives: CDR3 length, clone size, V gene, J gene, D gene, CDR3 protein, CDR3 DNA. D genes are given only for firm matches. A row's size may be missing; if present it is once, few, many or a size class.

14	-	TRBV11-2	TRBJ2-2	-	CASSPQGFRRELFF	TGTGCCAGCAGTCCGCAGGGTTTTCGGAGGGAGCTGTTTTTT
14	-	TRBV5-1	TRBJ1-1	-	CASSFTQGITEAFF	TGCGCCAGCAGCTTTACCCAGGGTATCACTGAAGCTTTCTTT
13	once	TRBV19	TRBJ2-7	TRBD1	CASSRDRKYEQYF	TGTGCCAGTAGTCGGGACAGGAAATACGAGCAGTACTTC
16	-	TRBV4-3	TRBJ1-3	-	CASSQTREVLGNTIYF	TGCGCCAGCAGCCAAACTCGAGAGGTGTTAGGAAACACCATATATTTT
16	-	TRBV7-9	TRBJ1-6	TRBD1	CASSPVGTGKNSPLHF	TGTGCCAGCAGCCCTGTAGGGACAGGAAAGAATTCACCCCTCCACTTT
12	-	TRBV30	TRBJ1-2	-	CAWRLGVYGYTF	TGTGCCTGGAGGCTCGGGGTCTATGGCTACACCTTC
14	few	TRBV19	TRBJ2-7	-	CASSTGILTYEQYF	TGTGCCAGTAGTACGGGGATTCTTACCTACGAGCAGTACTTC
14	-	TRBV28	TRBJ1-5	TRBD1	CASSLRTGAQPQHF	TGTGCCAGCAGTCTGAGGACAGGGGCTCAGCCCCAGCATTTT
17	-	TRBV13	TRBJ2-1	TRBD2	CASSWGLAGASYNEQFF	TGTGCCAGCAGCTGGGGGCTAGCGGGGGCTTCCTACAATGAGCAGTTCTTC
15	-	TRBV28	TRBJ1-2	TRBD1	CASSAHRGESYGYTF	TGTGCCAGCAGTGCACACAGGGGAGAAAGCTATGGCTACACCTTC
12	-	TRBV7-9	TRBJ2-7	-	CASSLGRGEQYF	TGTGCCAGCAGCTTAGGTAGGGGCGAGCAGTACTTC
16	few	TRBV6-5	TRBJ1-6	-	CASSYSGLLVNSPLHF	TGTGCCAGCAGTTACTCGGGCCTCTTAGTTAATTCACCCCTCCACTTT
15	-	TRBV11-2	TRBJ2-7	-	CASSLGFGGSYEQYF	TGTGCCAGCAGCTTAGGGTTCGGGGGAAGCTACGAGCAGTACTTC
11	-	TRBV3-1/TRBV3-2	TRBJ1-1	-	CASTSNTEAFF	TGTGCCAGCACCTCCAACACTGAAGCTTTCTTT
15	-	TRBV19	TRBJ1-5	TRBD1	CASNPRGQGSQPQHF	TGTGCCAGTAATCCCAGGGGACAGGGTAGTCAGCCCCAGCATTTT
14	-	TRBV5-4	TRBJ2-7	TRBD2	CASSLAGGPYEQYF	TGTGCCAGCAGCTTGGCGGGAGGTCCCTACGAGCAGTACTTC
12	-	TRBV3-1/TRBV3-2	TRBJ1-6	-	CASSQISGTLHF	TGTGCCAGCAGCCAAATTTCCGGTACCCTCCACTTT
13	-	TRBV28	TRBJ2-3	-	CASSLVSVDTQYF	TGTGCCAGCAGTTTGGTCTCAGTGGATACGCAGTATTTT
15	-	TRBV7-8	TRBJ1-6	-	CASSLDGASGSPLHF	TGTGCCAGCAGCTTAGATGGAGCCTCGGGTTCACCCCTCCACTTT
14	-	TRBV5-5	TRBJ2-1	-	CASSLGGGYNEQFF	TGTGCCAGCAGCTTGGGGGGAGGCTACAATGAGCAGTTCTTC
12	once	TRBV30	TRBJ1-1	TRBD1	CAWRVDRSEAFF	TGTGCCTGGAGGGTGGACAGGTCTGAAGCTTTCTTT
15	-	TRBV7-4	TRBJ2-7	-	CASSFWTTLPYEQYF	TGTGCCAGCAGCTTCTGGACAACTCTGCCTTACGAGCAGTACTTC
13	-	TRBV20-1	TRBJ2-1	-	CSASWRYYNEQFF	TGCAGTGCTAGTTGGAGATACTACAATGAGCAGTTCTTC
14	-	TRBV7-9	TRBJ2-3	-	CASSSLQGADTQYF	TGTGCCAGCAGCTCGTTACAGGGAGCAGATACGCAGTATTTT
16	-	TRBV9	TRBJ2-5	TRBD2	CASSPLAGALQETQYF	TGTGCCAGCAGCCCACTAGCGGGGGCCCTCCAAGAGACCCAGTACTTC
12	-	TRBV19	TRBJ1-1	-	CASLQENTEAFF	TGTGCCAGCCTCCAGGAGAACACTGAAGCTTTCTTT
14	-	TRBV4-1	TRBJ2-1	-	CASSQVTGRDEQFF	TGCGCCAGCAGCCAAGTCACAGGACGGGATGAGCAGTTCTTC
13	-	TRBV20-1	TRBJ2-7	TRBD1	CSASDQGAGEQYF	TGCAGTGCTAGTGATCAGGGGGCGGGCGAGCAGTACTTC
14	-	TRBV27	TRBJ2-7	TRBD2	CASSWTSGGYEQYF	TGTGCCAGCAGTTGGACTAGCGGGGGCTACGAGCAGTACTTC
15	-	TRBV7-8	TRBJ1-1	-	CASSLEAGVHTEAFF	TGTGCCAGCAGCTTAGAGGCGGGGGTGCACACTGAAGCTTTCTTT
18	-	TRBV5-1	TRBJ1-2	TRBD1	CASSLDGDRGSFFYGYTF	TGCGCCAGCAGCTTGGATGGGGACAGGGGGTCTTTTTTCTATGGCTACACCTTC